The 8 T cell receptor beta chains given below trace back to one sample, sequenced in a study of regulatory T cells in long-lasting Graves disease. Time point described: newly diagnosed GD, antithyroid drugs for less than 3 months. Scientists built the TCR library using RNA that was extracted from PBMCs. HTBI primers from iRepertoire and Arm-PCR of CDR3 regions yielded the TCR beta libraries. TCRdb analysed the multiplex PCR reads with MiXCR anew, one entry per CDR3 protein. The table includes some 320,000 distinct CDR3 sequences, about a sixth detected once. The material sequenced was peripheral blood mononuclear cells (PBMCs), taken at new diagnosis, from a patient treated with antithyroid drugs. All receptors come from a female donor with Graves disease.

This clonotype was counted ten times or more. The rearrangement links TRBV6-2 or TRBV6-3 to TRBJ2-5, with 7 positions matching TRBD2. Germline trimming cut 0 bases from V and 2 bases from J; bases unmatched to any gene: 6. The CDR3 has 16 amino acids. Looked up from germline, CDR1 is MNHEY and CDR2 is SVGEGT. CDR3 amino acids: CASSYSEFGGQETQYF. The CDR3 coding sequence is TGTGCCAGCAGTTACTCGGAGTTCGGGGGGCAAGAGACCCAGTACTTC.

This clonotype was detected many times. This CDR3 reads CASSEGVSGYGYTF. CDR3 in DNA: TGTGCCAGCAGTGAGGGGGTAAGCGGGTATGGCTACACCTTC. The chain joins TRBV2 to TRBJ1-2; TRBD1 is a possible D gene (5 bases). The CDR3 consists of 14 residues. The germline V gene encodes CDR1 SNHLY and CDR2 FYNNEI. V was clipped by 3 bases and J by 5 bases, with 13 bases between them.

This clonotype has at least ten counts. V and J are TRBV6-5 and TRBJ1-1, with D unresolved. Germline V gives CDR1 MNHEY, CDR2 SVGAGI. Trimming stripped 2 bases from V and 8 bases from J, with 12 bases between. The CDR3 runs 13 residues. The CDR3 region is CASSYLTPEEAFF. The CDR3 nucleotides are TGTGCCAGCAGTTACCTGACACCAGAGGAAGCTTTCTTT.

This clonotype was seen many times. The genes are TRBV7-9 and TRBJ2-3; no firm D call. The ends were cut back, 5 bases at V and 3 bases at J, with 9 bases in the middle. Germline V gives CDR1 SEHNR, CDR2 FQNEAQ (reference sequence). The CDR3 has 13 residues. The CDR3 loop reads CASSLSETDTQYF. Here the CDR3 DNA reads TGTGCCAGCAGCCTCTCCGAGACAGATACGCAGTATTTT.

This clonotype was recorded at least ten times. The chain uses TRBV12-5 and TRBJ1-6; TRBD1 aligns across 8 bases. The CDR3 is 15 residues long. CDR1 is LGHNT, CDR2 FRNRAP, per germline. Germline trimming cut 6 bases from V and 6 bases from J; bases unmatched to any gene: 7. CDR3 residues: CASGLRTGSNSPLHF. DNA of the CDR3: TGTGCTAGTGGCCTTCGGACAGGGAGTAATTCACCCCTCCACTTT.

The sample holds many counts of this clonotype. Here the CDR3 reads CASSTDRRVVQETQYF. The CDR3 DNA sequence: TGTGCCAGCAGTACGGACAGGCGGGTAGTCCAAGAGACCCAGTACTTC. V and J are TRBV5-4 and TRBJ2-5; 7 nucleotides match TRBD1. Looked up from germline, CDR1 is SGHNT and CDR2 is YYREEE (reference sequence). After removal of 5 bases from V and 1 base from J, the junction contained 11 bases not matched to a gene. This CDR3 region has 16 residues. The whole variable domain, remainder taken from reference TRBV5-4 and TRBJ2-5, is ETGVTQSPTHLIKTRGQQVTLRCSSQSGHNTVSWYQQALGQGPQFIFQYYREEENGRGNFPPRFSGLQFPNYSSELNVNALELDDSALYLCASSTDRRVVQETQYFGPGTRLLVL.

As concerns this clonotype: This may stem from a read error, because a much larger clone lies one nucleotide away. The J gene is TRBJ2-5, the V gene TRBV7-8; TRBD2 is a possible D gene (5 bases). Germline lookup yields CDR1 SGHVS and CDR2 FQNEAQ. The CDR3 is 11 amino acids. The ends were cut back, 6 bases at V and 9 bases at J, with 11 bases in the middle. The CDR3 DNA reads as TGTGCCAGCAGATATCAGGAGGCCCAGTACTTC. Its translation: CASRYQEAQYF.

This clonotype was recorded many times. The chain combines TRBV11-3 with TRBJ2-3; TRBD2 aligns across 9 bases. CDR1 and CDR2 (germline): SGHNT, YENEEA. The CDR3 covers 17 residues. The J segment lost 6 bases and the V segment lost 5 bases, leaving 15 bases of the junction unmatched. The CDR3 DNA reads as TGTGCCAGCAGCCGGGGATCGGCTAGCGGGACGAAGGATACGCAGTATTTT. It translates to CASSRGSASGTKDTQYF.